This passage covers 32 T cell receptor beta chains from one sample sequenced in a study of OX40 agonist ivuxolimab in advanced cancers. Sequencing used immunoSEQ multiplex PCR; TCRdb keeps in-frame clones, though not all of them. Here the sample spans fewer than 80,000 clones, roughly nine tenths being singletons. Specimen: CD4+ or CD8+ T cells sorted from blood, collected in a trial of the OX40 agonist ivuxolimab. All receptors derive from an adult with an advanced solid tumor such as melanoma, head and neck, liver or kidney cancer.

A note on this clone: At one boundary the junction diverges from the germline segment, which might be a read error. The rearrangement uses TRBV28 and TRBJ1-3; D gene uncertain. CDR1 and CDR2 (germline): MDHEN, SYDVKM. This CDR3 contains 14 residues. For the CDR3, the DNA is TGTGCCAGCAGCTTATCTTACTCTGGAAACACCATATATTTT. Residues: CASSLSYSGNTIYF.

This chain uses TRBV2 with TRBJ1-2; the D is unclear. This CDR3 spans 13 amino acids. V shed 2 bases and J shed 2 bases, with 6 bases lying between them. Germline CDR1 and CDR2: SNHLY and FYNNEI. CDR3 loop: CASSESRNYGYTF. Here the CDR3 DNA reads TGTGCCAGCAGTGAATCTCGGAACTATGGCTACACCTTC.

V is TRBV11-3 and J is TRBJ2-3; the match to TRBD2 covers 7 bases. Germline V gives CDR1 SGHNT, CDR2 YENEEA. V lost 2 bases to trimming and J lost 2 bases; unmatched junction nucleotides: 4. The CDR3 totals 15 residues. The CDR3 sequence is CASSLSGMYTDTQYF. Here the CDR3 DNA reads TGTGCCAGCAGCTTAAGCGGGATGTACACAGATACGCAGTATTTT.

The rearrangement links TRBV4-2 to TRBJ2-3, with 14 bases identical to TRBD2. CDR1 LGHNA and CDR2 YNFKEQ come from the germline V gene. The CDR3 spans 15 residues. V lost 5 bases and J lost 3; bases outside the gene matches: 1. As DNA, the CDR3 is TGTGCCAGCAGCGGGACTAGCGGGAGAACAGATACGCAGTATTTT. Protein sequence: CASSGTSGRTDTQYF.

This clone has just one count. V gene TRBV7-9 combines with J gene TRBJ1-3; possibly TRBD1 for D (5 bases). The ends were cut back, 1 base at V and 6 bases at J, with 13 bases in the middle. The V gene's germline CDR1 is SEHNR and CDR2 FQNEAQ (reference sequence). This CDR3 spans 15 amino acids. The chain's CDR3 is CASSLVSGPVNTIYF. CDR3 sequence (DNA): TGTGCCAGCAGCTTAGTCTCAGGGCCTGTAAACACCATATATTTT.

The chain is built from TRBV5-1 and TRBJ2-6; a possible D gene is TRBD2 (6 bases). V was cut by 5 bases and J by 2 bases, with 11 bases left in between. CDR1 SGHRS and CDR2 YFSETQ come from the germline V gene. This CDR3 region has 15 residues. CDR3 region: CASRAGQTGANVLTF. The DNA for the CDR3 is TGCGCCAGCAGGGCGGGGCAGACTGGGGCCAACGTCCTGACTTTC.

About this clone: The DNA is left out, because the CDR3 cannot be placed on it with certainty; the CDR3 is given as TCRdb lists it. This chain connects TRBV5-1 to TRBJ2-3; the DNA was not compared with TRBD1, the D call given in the table. In germline, CDR1 is SGHRS, CDR2 YFSETQ. The CDR3 has 14 amino acids, counting both end residues. The CDR3: CASSFGQGTDTQYF.

The chain is built from TRBV6-5 and TRBJ1-1; 8 nucleotides agree with TRBD1. CDR3 length: 14 residues. Germline V gene sequence: CDR1 MNHEY, CDR2 SVGAGI. J lost 3 bases, V lost 6 bases, and 6 bases had no gene match. DNA of the CDR3: TGTGCCAGCAGCCTCACGGGACAGGACACTGAAGCTTTCTTT. Encoded protein: CASSLTGQDTEAFF.

V usage is TRBV6-4 and J usage is TRBJ2-1; 7 positions agree with TRBD2. The trim removed 0 bases at V and 8 bases at J, leaving 10 bases unmatched. The germline gives CDR1 MRHNA, CDR2 SNTAGT. The CDR3 runs 16 residues. CDR3 residues: CASSDSSGLGGDEQFF. For the CDR3, the DNA is TGTGCCAGCAGTGACTCGAGTGGACTAGGCGGTGATGAGCAGTTCTTC.

The chain recombines TRBV6-1 with TRBJ2-5; no clear D gene. Germline V CDR1 and CDR2: MNHNS, SASEGT. Trimming removed 0 bases from V and 2 bases from J, with 10 bases in between. This CDR3 region has 15 residues. CDR3: CASSEASAGQETQYF. CDR3 DNA sequence: TGTGCCAGCAGTGAAGCGTCGGCCGGTCAAGAGACCCAGTACTTC.

CDR3 in amino acids: CASSLVIQTGNTIYF. The DNA for the CDR3 is TGTGCCAGCAGCTTAGTCATACAAACTGGAAACACCATATATTTT. The chain combines TRBV7-2 with TRBJ1-3; no reliable D call. Per germline, CDR1 SGHTA and CDR2 FQGNSA. Trimming took 1 base from V and 2 from J, leaving 9 bases between them. The CDR3 is 15 amino acids.

The table lists this clone with a count of one. This chain connects TRBV11-3 to TRBJ2-2; D not certain. Trimming pared 8 bases from V and 3 bases from J, leaving 16 bases between. This CDR3 is built from 15 residues. Germline V gene lookup returns CDR1 SGHNT and CDR2 YENEEA. CDR3 loop: CASGSPLVDTGELFF. The CDR3 DNA sequence: TGTGCCAGCGGCTCTCCCCTGGTGGACACCGGGGAGCTGTTTTTT.

This chain uses TRBV30 with TRBJ2-3; 11 bases fit TRBD2. Germline assignment: CDR1 GTSNPN and CDR2 SVGIG (reference sequence). The J segment lost 8 bases and the V segment lost 2 bases, leaving 6 bases of the junction unmatched. The CDR3 runs to 14 residues. The CDR3, as DNA: TGTGCCTGGAGTATAGCGGGAGGGCCGGGTACGCAGTATTTT. Translated, it gives CAWSIAGGPGTQYF.

This clone was seen only once. The chain carries TRBV6-4 and TRBJ2-3; 7 bases agree with TRBD2. J gave up 5 bases and V 3 bases, and 5 bases lay outside the gene matches. The CDR3 spans 14 residues. CDR1 is MRHNA, CDR2 SNTAGT, per germline. The DNA of the CDR3 is TGTGCCAGCAGTGAGAGTCTAGCGGTAGATACGCAGTATTTT. It yields the protein CASSESLAVDTQYF.

This clone has only one observation. The chain has TRBV12-5 and TRBJ2-3; D is unresolved. Germline CDR1 reads LGHNT; CDR2 reads FRNRAP. Between the trimmed V and J ends, which lost 5 bases and 8 bases, there was a span of 11 bases. The CDR3 is 12 residues long. The CDR3 sequence is CASGPKDGTQYF. The CDR3 bases are TGTGCTAGTGGTCCCAAAGATGGTACGCAGTATTTT.

This chain uses TRBV5-1 with TRBJ2-6; tentatively, D is TRBD1 (5 bases). Germline V gene sequence: CDR1 SGHRS, CDR2 YFSETQ. V was pared by 2 bases and J by 1 base, with 16 bases between. There are 18 residues in the CDR3. The DNA for the CDR3 is TGCGCCAGCAGCTTACAGACAGATACTATGTCTGGGGCCAACGTCCTGACTTTC. Protein sequence: CASSLQTDTMSGANVLTF.

This clone was seen only once. The chain is built from TRBV12-5 and TRBJ2-3; 9 nucleotides agree with TRBD2. This CDR3 is built from 15 residues. J gave up 6 bases and V 7 bases, and 11 bases lay outside the gene matches. CDR1 and CDR2 from the germline V gene are LGHNT and FRNRAP. CDR3 nucleotide sequence: TGTGCTAGTGCCCTCGGAATTAGCGGGAGCGATACGCAGTATTTT. Its protein product is CASALGISGSDTQYF. The full variable domain, completed using reference TRBV12-5 and TRBJ2-3, is DARVTQTPRHKVTEMGQEVTMRCQPILGHNTVFWYRQTMMQGLELLAYFRNRAPLDDSGMPKDRFSAEMPDATLATLKIQPSEPRDSAVYFCASALGISGSDTQYFGPGTRLTVL.

This sequence joins TRBV28 and TRBJ2-7; D is unclear. Trimming cost V 5 bases and J 0 bases, with 14 bases left between them. Germline CDR1 reads MDHEN; CDR2 reads SYDVKM. This CDR3 is 15 amino acids long. This CDR3 is CASSPPGGSSYEQYF. Written as DNA, the CDR3 is TGTGCCAGCAGTCCACCGGGCGGAAGCTCCTACGAGCAGTACTTC.

The chain is built from TRBV28 and TRBJ2-7; D is perhaps TRBD2 (6 bases). The CDR3 has 12 residues. Germline CDR1 MDHEN, CDR2 SYDVKM. V shed 7 bases and J shed 2 bases, with 9 bases lying between them. DNA for the CDR3: TGTGCCAGCACCGGGGGACCCTACGAGCAGTACTTC. Residues: CASTGGPYEQYF.

This sequence joins TRBV6-1 and TRBJ1-1; D gene uncertain. The V gene lost 4 bases and the J gene lost 4 bases, with 22 bases spanning the gap. The germline gives CDR1 MNHNS, CDR2 SASEGT. This CDR3 has 17 amino acids. The DNA for the CDR3 is TGTGCCAGCAGTGTTAGACGCCCGTCCGGCACGGGCACTGAAGCTTTCTTT. Translated, it gives CASSVRRPSGTGTEAFF.

This chain joins TRBV5-4 and TRBJ2-5; 8 bases match TRBD1. The CDR3 is made up of 14 amino acids. Germline CDR1 SGHNT, CDR2 YYREEE (reference sequence). Losses at the gene ends were 4 bases for V and 5 bases for J; bases not matched to a gene: 7. CDR3 bases: TGTGCCAGCAGCCGACAGGGGTCCGTTGAGACCCAGTACTTC. This sequence encodes CASSRQGSVETQYF.

The V call is TRBV7-6, the J call TRBJ2-2; TRBD2 might be the D (6 bases). Looked up from germline, CDR1 is SGHVS and CDR2 is FNYEAQ. The CDR3 spans 15 residues. The ends were cut back, 5 bases at V and 6 bases at J, with 16 bases in the middle. DNA for the CDR3: TGTGCCAGCAGCGAGCGGATGACGGGGGCCGGGGAGCTGTTTTTT. Its protein product is CASSERMTGAGELFF.

V usage is TRBV27 and J usage is TRBJ2-3; D is undetermined. V shed 5 bases and J shed 4 bases, with 7 bases lying between them. CDR3 length: 12 amino acids. CDR1 and CDR2 (germline): MNHEY, SMNVEV (reference sequence). The CDR3 here is CASSAQADTQYF. Here the CDR3 DNA reads TGTGCCAGCAGTGCTCAGGCAGATACGCAGTATTTT.

The rearrangement links TRBV6-5 to TRBJ1-3; D unclear. Germline V lookup: CDR1 MNHEY, CDR2 SVGAGI. Between the trimmed V and J ends, which lost 2 bases and 0 bases, there was a span of 11 bases. This CDR3 contains 16 residues. CDR3: CASSYNLLSSGNTIYF. DNA of the CDR3: TGTGCCAGCAGTTACAACCTACTGAGCTCTGGAAACACCATATATTTT.

The rearrangement joins TRBV5-4 to TRBJ1-4; 11 nucleotides align to TRBD1. This CDR3 has 14 residues. With V trimmed by 3 bases and J by 7 bases, 2 bases remained unmatched. Germline assignment: CDR1 SGHNT and CDR2 YYREEE (reference sequence). The CDR3 region is CASSWDRGSEKLFF. CDR3 sequence (DNA): TGTGCCAGCAGCTGGGACAGGGGGAGTGAAAAACTGTTTTTT.

The genes are TRBV13 and TRBJ2-7; 10 bases line up with TRBD2. Germline assignment: CDR1 PRHDT and CDR2 FYEKMQ (reference sequence). CDR3 length: 16 amino acids. With 5 bases clipped from V and 4 bases from J, the junction kept 11 bases outside the gene matches. The CDR3 nucleotides read TGTGCCAGCAGCCCCCCAGCTAGCGGGAGTCTATACGAGCAGTACTTC. Its protein product is CASSPPASGSLYEQYF.

The chain employs TRBV7-3 and TRBJ2-1; TRBD2 matches 11 bases. Losses at the gene ends were 4 bases for V and 0 bases for J; bases not matched to a gene: 5. The germline CDR1 and CDR2 sequences are SGHTA and FQGTGA. This CDR3 has 17 residues. The chain's CDR3 is CASSSPGLADSYNEQFF. The CDR3 region has the DNA TGTGCCAGCAGCTCCCCGGGACTAGCGGACTCCTACAATGAGCAGTTCTTC.

The chain uses TRBV4-1 and TRBJ2-1; TRBD1 is a possible D gene (5 bases). Per germline, CDR1 MGHRA and CDR2 YSYEKL. V lost 0 bases and J lost 9, with 6 bases in between. This CDR3 is 12 amino acids long. The CDR3 coding sequence is TGCGCCAGCAGCCAAGAAAGGGGTGAGCAGTTCTTC. Amino acids: CASSQERGEQFF.

V and J are TRBV29-1 and TRBJ2-2; D is uncertain. Germline V gene sequence: CDR1 SQVTM, CDR2 ANQGSEA. The V end lost 0 bases, the J end lost 3 bases, and 8 bases lay between the germline ends. This CDR3 is built from 14 residues. CDR3 region: CSVEDNPYTGELFF. Here the CDR3 DNA reads TGCAGCGTTGAAGATAACCCGTACACCGGGGAGCTGTTTTTT.

J is TRBJ2-7 and V is TRBV19, with D perhaps TRBD2 (5 bases). Germline V gene sequence: CDR1 LNHDA, CDR2 SQIVND (reference sequence). V was clipped by 3 bases and J by 3 bases, with 12 bases between them. This CDR3 is 14 amino acids long. The CDR3 reads CASSMWGVNYEQYF. CDR3 coding DNA: TGTGCCAGTAGTATGTGGGGAGTAAACTACGAGCAGTACTTC. The variable domain in full, completed from reference TRBV19 and TRBJ2-7, reads DGGITQSPKYLFRKEGQNVTLSCEQNLNHDAMYWYRQDPGQGLRLIYYSQIVNDFQKGDIAEGYSVSREKKESFPLTVTSAQKNPTAFYLCASSMWGVNYEQYFGPGTRLTVT.

The V call is TRBV30, the J call TRBJ2-1; 7 bases fit TRBD2. This CDR3 is built from 16 residues. Looked up from germline, CDR1 is GTSNPN and CDR2 is SVGIG (reference sequence). V gave up 4 bases and J gave up 4 bases; unmatched junction bases: 13. This CDR3 is CAWIRPGSGIYNEQFF. Here the CDR3 DNA reads TGTGCCTGGATTCGACCGGGAAGCGGGATTTACAATGAGCAGTTCTTC.

The chain joins TRBV28 to TRBJ2-5; D remains ambiguous. Between the trimmed V and J ends, which lost 7 bases and 2 bases, there was a span of 11 bases. The length of the CDR3 is 13 residues. Germline V gene data show CDR1 as MDHEN and CDR2 as SYDVKM. CDR3 sequence: CASTRGDQETQYF. CDR3 DNA sequence: TGTGCCAGCACCCGCGGAGATCAAGAGACCCAGTACTTC.